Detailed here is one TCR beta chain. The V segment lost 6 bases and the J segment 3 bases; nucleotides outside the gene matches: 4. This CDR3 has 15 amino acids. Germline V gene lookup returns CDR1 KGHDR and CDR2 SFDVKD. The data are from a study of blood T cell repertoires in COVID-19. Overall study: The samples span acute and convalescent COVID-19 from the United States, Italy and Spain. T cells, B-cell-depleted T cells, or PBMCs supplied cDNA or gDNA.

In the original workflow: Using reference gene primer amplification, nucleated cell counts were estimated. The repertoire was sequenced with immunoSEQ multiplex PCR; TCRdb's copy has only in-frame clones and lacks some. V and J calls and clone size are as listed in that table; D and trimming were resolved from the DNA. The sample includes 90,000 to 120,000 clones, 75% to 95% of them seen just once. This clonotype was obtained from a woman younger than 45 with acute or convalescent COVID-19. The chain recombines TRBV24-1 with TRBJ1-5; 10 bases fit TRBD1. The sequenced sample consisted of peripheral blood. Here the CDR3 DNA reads TGTGCCACCAGTTCGGGACAGGGGTACAATCAGCCCCAGCATTTT. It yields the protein CATSSGQGYNQPQHF.